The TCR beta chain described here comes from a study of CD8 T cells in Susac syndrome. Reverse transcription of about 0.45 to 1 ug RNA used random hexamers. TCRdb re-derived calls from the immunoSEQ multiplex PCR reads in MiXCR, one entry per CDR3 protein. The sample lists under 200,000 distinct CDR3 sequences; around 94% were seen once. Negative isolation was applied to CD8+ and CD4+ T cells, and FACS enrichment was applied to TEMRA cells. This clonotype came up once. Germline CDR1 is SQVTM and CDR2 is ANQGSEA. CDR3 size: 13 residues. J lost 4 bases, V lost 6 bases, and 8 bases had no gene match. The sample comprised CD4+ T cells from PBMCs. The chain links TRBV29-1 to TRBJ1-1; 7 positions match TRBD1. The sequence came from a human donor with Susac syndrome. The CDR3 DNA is TGCAGCGTCTTTAACGCAGGGGGCACTGAAGCTTTCTTT. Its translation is CSVFNAGGTEAFF.